A single sample gave rise to the 10 T cell receptor beta chains below, sequenced in a study of Graves' ophthalmopathy and Graves' hyperthyroidism. Amplification of TCR beta CDR3 regions used RNA transcripts. First-round RT-PCR relied on HTBI primers, and a second-round multiplex PCR came next. One entry per CDR3 protein, called by TCRdb with MiXCR from the multiplex PCR reads. Among 600,000 to 950,000 distinct CDR3 sequences listed, roughly 40% were seen once. Sequenced input: peripheral blood. The receptors were sampled from an adult man with Graves' ophthalmopathy.

J is TRBJ2-5 and V is TRBV25-1; 7 bases match TRBD1. Germline V CDR1 and CDR2: MGHDK, SYGVNS. The J segment lost 3 bases and the V segment lost 3 bases, leaving 7 bases of the junction unmatched. This CDR3 has 15 residues. As DNA, the CDR3 is TGTGCCAGCAGTGATAGTGCCGGGACAGAAGAGACCCAGTACTTC. Its protein is CASSDSAGTEETQYF.

V is TRBV2 and J is TRBJ2-5; TRBD2 matches at 10 bases. This CDR3 has 14 residues. Germline values: CDR1 SNHLY, CDR2 FYNNEI. V dropped 7 bases and J dropped 3; count of bases not matched to a gene: 5. CDR3 region: CASISGTSEETQYF. The CDR3 coding sequence is TGTGCCAGCATTTCCGGGACTAGCGAAGAGACCCAGTACTTC.

The chain employs TRBV7-3 and TRBJ2-5; the D gene is possibly TRBD2 (5 bases). The CDR3 totals 15 residues. Trimming stripped 6 bases from V and 2 bases from J, with 16 bases between. Germline V gives CDR1 SGHTA, CDR2 FQGTGA. The CDR3 region is CASRLAGNLQETQYF. The CDR3 DNA follows: TGTGCCAGCAGGTTAGCCGGGAACTTACAAGAGACCCAGTACTTC.

The rearrangement joins TRBV7-2 to TRBJ1-1, with D perhaps matching TRBD1 (5 bases). Germline CDR1 reads SGHTA; CDR2 reads FQGNSA. This CDR3 region has 14 residues. Trimming cost V 3 bases and J 10 bases, with 18 bases left between them. The CDR3 loop reads CASSLGGGVRRAFF. CDR3 DNA sequence: TGTGCCAGCAGCTTGGGGGGGGGGGTCAGGAGAGCTTTCTTT.

V and J are TRBV19 and TRBJ1-6; TRBD1 might be the D (5 bases). This CDR3 is built from 15 residues. CDR1 LNHDA and CDR2 SQIVND come from the germline V gene (reference sequence). The V gene lost 11 bases and the J gene lost 5 bases, with 19 bases spanning the gap. The CDR3 sequence: CAWSVRVGDNSPLHF. The DNA of the CDR3 is TGTGCCTGGAGTGTACGGGTAGGGGATAATTCACCCCTCCACTTT.

V usage is TRBV2 and J usage is TRBJ1-6; 8 nucleotides agree with TRBD1. CDR3 length equals 16 residues. Germline CDR1 and CDR2: SNHLY and FYNNEI. Trimming cost V 6 bases and J 5 bases; bases outside gene matches: 9. CDR3 residues: CASSPTDRVDNSPLHF. The CDR3 coding sequence is TGTGCCAGCAGCCCCACGGACAGGGTTGATAATTCACCCCTCCACTTT.

There are many counts of this clonotype. This sequence joins TRBV24-1 and TRBJ2-2; D remains ambiguous. CDR3 length: 15 residues. Deletions cut 5 bases from V and 4 bases from J, with 13 bases between. Germline lookup yields CDR1 KGHDR and CDR2 SFDVKD. CDR3 loop: CATSAAESITGELFF. The DNA for the CDR3 is TGTGCCACCAGTGCGGCGGAGAGCATCACCGGGGAGCTGTTTTTT.

V usage is TRBV4-2 and J usage is TRBJ2-2, with D hard to call. There are 15 residues in the CDR3. Germline-derived CDR1 and CDR2 are LGHNA and YNFKEQ. Trimming stripped 4 bases from V and 4 bases from J, with 13 bases between. The CDR3 is CASSPERFGTGELFF. The CDR3, as DNA: TGTGCCAGCAGCCCCGAGAGGTTCGGCACCGGGGAGCTGTTTTTT.

The V gene is TRBV20-1, the J gene TRBJ1-2; no clear D. Germline CDR1 and CDR2: DFQATT and SNEGSKA (reference sequence). The CDR3 runs to 12 residues. V lost 4 bases, J lost 2 bases, and 8 bases lay in between. CDR3 amino acids: CSAILVNYGYTF. The CDR3 DNA follows: TGCAGTGCTATACTTGTCAACTATGGCTACACCTTC.

V and J are TRBV10-3 and TRBJ1-2; 7 nucleotides align to TRBD1. CDR1 is ENHRY, CDR2 SYGVKD, per germline. There are 14 residues in the CDR3. The junction had 15 bases not matched to a gene; V was cut back by 10 bases and J by 7 bases. In nucleotides, the CDR3 is TGTGCCAGCACGCTGGACAGGCCCCTAAGTGGCTACACCTTC. Encoded protein: CASTLDRPLSGYTF.